The next 30 T cell receptor beta chains were all read from a single sample in a study of blood T cell dynamics during melanoma immunotherapy. TCRdb's copy holds only in-frame clones and misses some; the assay was immunoSEQ multiplex PCR. The sample gives approximately 28,000 clones, roughly 88% of which show up once; around 10% is in the top ten. The time point: week 3, after first cycle of checkpoint inhibitor. The source material was blood, sampled from a patient treated with checkpoint blockade. The receptor source for this set is a human donor with melanoma.

V gene TRBV5-4 combines with J gene TRBJ2-6; D tentatively fits TRBD1 or TRBD2 (6 bases each). The V and J ends lost 4 bases and 0 bases respectively, with 20 bases between them. Germline V CDR1 and CDR2: SGHNT, YYREEE (reference sequence). The CDR3 runs to 19 residues. In DNA, the CDR3 is TGTGCCAGCAGCCCGCCGGGGGCGCCCACTCTCTCTGGGGCCAACGTCCTGACTTTC. Encoded protein: CASSPPGAPTLSGANVLTF.

A single count supports this clone. This chain links TRBV6-6 with TRBJ2-7, with a weak D call TRBD1 (5 bases). The CDR3 loop spans 16 amino acids. V was pared by 5 bases and J by 5 bases, with 22 bases between. CDR1 MNHNY and CDR2 SVGAGI come from the germline V gene (reference sequence). CDR3 nucleotide sequence: TGTGCCAGCAGTGGCGCAAGGGCAGGGATGTCGAACGAGCAGTACTTC. It codes for CASSGARAGMSNEQYF.

This clone has only a few counts. This chain links TRBV5-1 with TRBJ2-1; 11 bases align to TRBD2. Germline V CDR1 and CDR2: SGHRS, YFSETQ. This CDR3 is 18 amino acids long. V lost 0 bases to trimming and J lost 6 bases; unmatched junction nucleotides: 11. The CDR3 is CASSLEPPRLAGFNEQFF. For the CDR3, the DNA is TGCGCCAGCAGCTTGGAGCCCCCTAGACTAGCGGGATTCAATGAGCAGTTCTTC.

This clone was found once. The genes are TRBV7-8 and TRBJ2-7; possible D gene TRBD2, 6 bases. The CDR3 runs to 16 residues. The germline gives CDR1 SGHVS, CDR2 FQNEAQ. V lost 1 base to trimming and J lost 0 bases, with 13 bases between them. The CDR3 nucleotides read TGTGCCAGCAGCTTAGTTTCCCGGGGGAGCTCCTACGAGCAGTACTTC. Translation: CASSLVSRGSSYEQYF.

Comment on this clone: At the DNA level, this CDR3 is encoded by other sequences in the same sample as well. V usage is TRBV5-1 and J usage is TRBJ2-5, with D uncertain. Trimming shortened V by 1 base and J by 2 bases, and 9 bases separated the two germline ends. The germline CDR1 and CDR2 sequences are SGHRS and YFSETQ. This CDR3 contains 14 residues. CDR3 nucleotide sequence: TGCGCCAGCAGCTTGAGTGGGAATCAAGAGACCCAGTACTTC. Encoded protein: CASSLSGNQETQYF. The full variable domain, rest sourced from reference TRBV5-1 and TRBJ2-5, is KAGVTQTPRYLIKTRGQQVTLSCSPISGHRSVSWYQQTPGQGLQFLFEYFSETQRNKGNFPGRFSGRQFSNSRSEMNVSTLELGDSALYLCASSLSGNQETQYFGPGTRLLVL.

The chain is built from TRBV5-1 and TRBJ1-2; D unclear. There are 16 residues in the CDR3. The germline gives CDR1 SGHRS, CDR2 YFSETQ. The V end was cut by 0 bases, the J end by 3 bases, with 15 bases between. CDR3 residues: CASSLGQVEVHYGYTF. CDR3 bases: TGCGCCAGCAGCTTGGGGCAGGTAGAGGTTCACTATGGCTACACCTTC.

The V call is TRBV10-3, the J call TRBJ2-7, with D possibly TRBD1 on 6 matching bases. Germline CDR1 ENHRY, CDR2 SYGVKD. This CDR3 has 15 residues. V was shortened by 3 bases and J by 4 bases, with 16 bases between the two germline ends. This CDR3 is CAISESLQGRYEQYF. The CDR3 coding sequence is TGTGCCATCAGTGAATCCCTACAGGGCAGGTACGAGCAGTACTTC.

This rearrangement joins TRBV11-2 to TRBJ2-7; 8 bases map to TRBD2. The CDR3 length is 14 residues. In germline, CDR1 is SGHAT, CDR2 FQNNGV. Losses at the gene ends were 4 bases for V and 6 bases for J; bases not matched to a gene: 8. CDR3 amino acids: CASSWSGGRIEQYF. The CDR3 bases are TGTGCCAGCAGCTGGAGCGGGGGACGTATCGAGCAGTACTTC.

The rearrangement links TRBV9 to TRBJ1-1; TRBD1 might be the D (6 bases). The CDR3 extends over 17 amino acids. CDR1 and CDR2 (germline): SGDLS, YYNGEE. Trimming took off 2 bases at V and 0 bases at J, with 17 bases between the two ends. The DNA for the CDR3 is TGTGCCAGCAGCGTCGACACGTCTGGGGGCATGAACACTGAAGCTTTCTTT. Its protein is CASSVDTSGGMNTEAFF. Full variable domain (outside the CDR3, taken from reference TRBV9 and TRBJ1-1): DSGVTQTPKHLITATGQRVTLRCSPRSGDLSVYWYQQSLDQGLQFLIQYYNGEERAKGNILERFSAQQFPDLHSELNLSSLELGDSALYFCASSVDTSGGMNTEAFFGQGTRLTVV.

The chain uses TRBV27 and TRBJ1-2; 7 nucleotides agree with TRBD1. From germline, CDR1 is MNHEY and CDR2 SMNVEV (reference sequence). This CDR3 has 15 amino acids. Germline trimming cut 3 bases from V and 4 bases from J; bases unmatched to any gene: 8. Here the CDR3 DNA reads TGTGCCAGCAGTTTCAGACAGGGTGGACGCTATGGCTACACCTTC. Translation: CASSFRQGGRYGYTF.

The chain combines TRBV7-6 with TRBJ1-2; unclear D gene. CDR1 is SGHVS and CDR2 is FNYEAQ in the germline V gene. V shed 1 base and J shed 0 bases, with 9 bases lying between them. The CDR3 is 15 amino acids. CDR3 coding DNA: TGTGCCAGCAGCTTAGATGGCAGTACTAACTATGGCTACACCTTC. It yields the protein CASSLDGSTNYGYTF.

The rearrangement uses TRBV15 and TRBJ2-7; possible D gene TRBD1, 5 bases. Trimming took 5 bases from V and 2 from J, leaving 16 bases between them. The CDR3 is made up of 15 amino acids. In germline, CDR1 is LNHNV, CDR2 YYDKDF (reference sequence). DNA of the CDR3: TGTGCCACCAGCCCTATGGGGCGGAACCCCTACGAGCAGTACTTC. Translating it yields CATSPMGRNPYEQYF.

This rearrangement joins TRBV6-1 to TRBJ1-1, with D unresolved. V lost 0 bases, J lost 3 bases, and 11 bases lay in between. This CDR3 has 15 amino acids. Per the germline V gene, CDR1 is MNHNS and CDR2 is SASEGT. CDR3 amino acids: CASSEAERVHTEAFF. DNA of the CDR3: TGTGCCAGCAGTGAAGCGGAGAGGGTCCACACTGAAGCTTTCTTT.

This rearrangement joins TRBV5-4 to TRBJ1-4; 7 bases agree with TRBD1. After removal of 5 bases from V and 3 bases from J, the junction contained 7 bases not matched to a gene. This CDR3 is 15 amino acids long. Germline V gene sequence: CDR1 SGHNT, CDR2 YYREEE (reference sequence). CDR3 DNA: TGTGCCAGCAGTCAAGGACAGGAGCCTAATGAAAAACTGTTTTTT. This sequence encodes CASSQGQEPNEKLFF.

The chain recombines TRBV10-3 with TRBJ2-5, with D possibly being TRBD1 (6 bases). Germline assignment: CDR1 ENHRY and CDR2 SYGVKD. V lost 2 bases to trimming and J lost 5 bases, with 9 bases between them. The CDR3 loop spans 13 amino acids. The CDR3 coding sequence is TGTGCCATCAGTGAGAATCAGGGGGAGACCCAGTACTTC. This codes for CAISENQGETQYF.

The chain joins TRBV9 to TRBJ2-7; tentatively, D is TRBD2 (7 bases). V was cut by 0 bases and J by 6 bases, with 13 bases left in between. Germline V gene data show CDR1 as SGDLS and CDR2 as YYNGEE. This CDR3 region has 14 residues. In DNA, the CDR3 is TGTGCCAGCAGCGTAGCAACAGGGAGGGTCGAGCAGTACTTC. The encoded protein is CASSVATGRVEQYF.

This clone was counted a few times. V gene TRBV5-6 combines with J gene TRBJ1-1; D is unclear. V lost 0 bases to trimming and J lost 5 bases, with 11 bases between them. The germline V gene has CDR1 SGHDT and CDR2 YYEEEE. The CDR3 covers 14 residues. This chain's CDR3 is CASSLVGVGTEAFF. Here the CDR3 DNA reads TGTGCCAGCAGCTTGGTTGGGGTGGGGACTGAAGCTTTCTTT.

This clone was seen a single time. CDR3 in amino acids: CASSYVLGETQYF. CDR3 in DNA: TGTGCCAGCAGTTACGTCTTGGGGGAGACCCAGTACTTC. J is TRBJ2-5 and V is TRBV6-5; D is uncertain. CDR3 length: 13 residues. Germline V gene lookup returns CDR1 MNHEY and CDR2 SVGAGI. V gave up 2 bases and J gave up 5 bases, with 9 bases separating them.

This clone was seen a single time. The genes are TRBV28 and TRBJ1-3; no clear D. The CDR3 runs 15 residues. Deletions cut 7 bases from V and 0 bases from J, with 13 bases between. CDR1 is MDHEN and CDR2 is SYDVKM in the germline V gene. CDR3 nucleotides: TGTGCCAGCACCCTGGGTGGTAGCTCTGGAAACACCATATATTTT. It specifies CASTLGGSSGNTIYF.

The chain employs TRBV10-3 and TRBJ1-1; D not certain. Trimming shortened V by 8 bases and J by 3 bases, and 13 bases separated the two germline ends. The V gene's germline CDR1 is ENHRY and CDR2 SYGVKD. The CDR3 loop spans 13 amino acids. CDR3 region: CAIGRTGDTEAFF. Here the CDR3 DNA reads TGTGCCATCGGCCGTACCGGAGACACTGAAGCTTTCTTT.

The rearrangement uses TRBV27 and TRBJ2-3, with TRBD1 matching 8 bases. The junction had 9 bases not matched to a gene; V was cut back by 6 bases and J by 7 bases. The CDR3 length is 14 residues. In germline, CDR1 is MNHEY, CDR2 SMNVEV (reference sequence). The CDR3 coding sequence is TGTGCCAGCAGCGACAGGGGTTCTTTCAATACGCAGTATTTT. This translates into CASSDRGSFNTQYF.

This rearrangement joins TRBV28 to TRBJ1-2; TRBD1 matches 8 bases. This CDR3 is built from 15 residues. The germline CDR1 and CDR2 sequences are MDHEN and SYDVKM. Germline trimming cut 6 bases from V and 7 bases from J; bases unmatched to any gene: 13. The CDR3: CASRVVTGGGFGYTF. CDR3 nucleotides: TGTGCCAGCAGAGTTGTAACAGGGGGGGGATTTGGCTACACCTTC.

The genes are TRBV28 and TRBJ1-1, with D possibly TRBD1 on 5 matching bases. The CDR3 totals 16 residues. With 4 bases removed from V and 6 bases from J, the gap between germline ends came to 21 bases. CDR1 and CDR2 (germline): MDHEN, SYDVKM. Written as DNA, the CDR3 is TGTGCCAGCAGTTGGGCAGGGAGATCTAATCTACCTGAAGCTTTCTTT. As protein: CASSWAGRSNLPEAFF.

This clone was found a few times. The V and J genes are TRBV6-6 and TRBJ1-6, with TRBD1 matching over 8 bases. This CDR3 is 15 amino acids long. Trimming removed 7 bases from V and 0 bases from J; junction bases left unmatched: 2. Germline-derived CDR1 and CDR2 are MNHNY and SVGAGI (reference sequence). CDR3 sequence (DNA): TGTGCCAGCACCGACAGGGGCTCCTATAATTCACCCCTCCACTTT. Encoded protein: CASTDRGSYNSPLHF.

The rearrangement joins TRBV7-9 to TRBJ2-5; a possible D gene is TRBD1 (5 bases). Germline V lookup: CDR1 SEHNR, CDR2 FQNEAQ (reference sequence). Trimming stripped 1 base from V and 0 bases from J, with 6 bases between. This CDR3 is built from 14 residues. The CDR3 loop reads CASSLGQNQETQYF. The CDR3 DNA follows: TGTGCCAGCAGCTTAGGACAGAACCAAGAGACCCAGTACTTC.

V gene TRBV4-1 combines with J gene TRBJ2-7, with D perhaps TRBD1 or TRBD2 (5 bases each). This CDR3 is 14 amino acids long. The germline V gene has CDR1 MGHRA and CDR2 YSYEKL. V lost 6 bases to trimming and J lost 3 bases, with 15 bases between them. The CDR3 sequence is CASSEGKDHYEQYF. The CDR3 DNA reads TGCGCCAGCAGTGAGGGGAAGGATCACTACGAGCAGTACTTC.

The V gene is TRBV15, the J gene TRBJ1-3; unclear D gene. The CDR3 spans 18 residues. Germline CDR1 reads LNHNV; CDR2 reads YYDKDF (reference sequence). V lost 0 bases and J lost 7, with 22 bases in between. The CDR3 nucleotides are TGTGCCACCAGCAGAGATCCGGCTATCCACAAGCCGAGGAACACCATATATTTT. The encoded protein is CATSRDPAIHKPRNTIYF.

The chain links TRBV10-1 to TRBJ1-1; D perhaps matches TRBD1 (6 bases). CDR3 length equals 13 residues. V was clipped by 3 bases and J by 1 base, with 6 bases between them. Germline V gene lookup returns CDR1 WNHNN and CDR2 SYGVQD (reference sequence). The DNA of the CDR3 is TGCGCCAGCAGTGAACAGGGGAACACTGAAGCTTTCTTT. Its protein is CASSEQGNTEAFF.

The chain combines TRBV10-3 with TRBJ2-7; D is unclear. V was shortened by 3 bases and J by 2 bases, with 5 bases between the two germline ends. Germline CDR1 is ENHRY and CDR2 is SYGVKD. This CDR3 has 12 residues. The CDR3 DNA reads TGTGCCATCAGTGAATTCCCCTACGAGCAGTACTTC. Translated, it gives CAISEFPYEQYF.

This clone was detected once. This sequence joins TRBV5-1 and TRBJ1-1, with D tentatively TRBD1 (6 bases). The germline gives CDR1 SGHRS, CDR2 YFSETQ. The V end was cut by 3 bases, the J end by 1 base, with 10 bases between. The CDR3 has 14 amino acids. The CDR3 nucleotides read TGCGCCAGCAGCTACAAACAGGGGAACACTGAAGCTTTCTTT. This translates into CASSYKQGNTEAFF.